The clone carrying this T cell receptor (beta chain) was detected ten times or more. This specimen belongs to a study of blood T cells in healthy people across ages. PCR was performed a second time for about 6 to 11 cycles using a sample-barcoded 5' primer and a J-beta primer mix. MiXCR was run by TCRdb on the 5' RACE reads, yielding one entry per CDR3 protein. The table has more than 1,400,000 distinct CDR3 sequences, about 40% seen once. Germline V lookup: CDR1 ENHRY, CDR2 SYGVKD. The CDR3 is 13 residues long. J is TRBJ2-1 and V is TRBV10-3, with D hard to call. The J call is uncertain, as TRBJ2-7 better fits the DNA end. Source material: blood. This receptor was obtained from a woman aged 18 to 35 in good health. The CDR3 region has the DNA TGTGCCATCAGTGAGTGGATATACAATGAGCAGTACTTC. Amino acids: CAISEWIYNEQYF.